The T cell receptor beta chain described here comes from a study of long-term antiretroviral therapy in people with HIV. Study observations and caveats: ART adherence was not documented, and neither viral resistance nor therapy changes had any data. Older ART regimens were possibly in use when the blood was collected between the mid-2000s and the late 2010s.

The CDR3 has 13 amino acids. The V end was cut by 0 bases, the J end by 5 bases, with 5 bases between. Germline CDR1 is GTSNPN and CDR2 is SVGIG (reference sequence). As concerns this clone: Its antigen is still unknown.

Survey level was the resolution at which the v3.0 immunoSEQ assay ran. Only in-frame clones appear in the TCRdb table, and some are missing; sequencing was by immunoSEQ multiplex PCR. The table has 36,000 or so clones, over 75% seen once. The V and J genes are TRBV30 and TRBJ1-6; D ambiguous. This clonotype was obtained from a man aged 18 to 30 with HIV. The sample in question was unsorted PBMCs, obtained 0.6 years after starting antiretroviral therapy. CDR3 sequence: CAWSVGDNSPLHF. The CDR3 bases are TGTGCCTGGAGTGTGGGAGATAATTCACCCCTCCACTTT.